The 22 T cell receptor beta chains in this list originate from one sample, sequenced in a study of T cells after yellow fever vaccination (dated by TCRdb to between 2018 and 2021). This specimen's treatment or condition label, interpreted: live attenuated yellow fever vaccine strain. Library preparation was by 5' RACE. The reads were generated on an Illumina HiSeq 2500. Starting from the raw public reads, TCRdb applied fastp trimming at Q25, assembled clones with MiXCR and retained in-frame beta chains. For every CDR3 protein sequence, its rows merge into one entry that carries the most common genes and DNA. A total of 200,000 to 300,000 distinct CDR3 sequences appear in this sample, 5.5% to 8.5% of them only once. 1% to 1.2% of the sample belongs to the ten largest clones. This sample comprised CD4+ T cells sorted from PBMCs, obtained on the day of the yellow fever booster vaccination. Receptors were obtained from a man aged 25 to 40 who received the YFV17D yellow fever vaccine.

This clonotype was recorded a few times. The CDR3 nucleotides are TGTGCCAGCAGTGAAATCGGCAGGGTCCCAGAGACCCAGTACTTC. It specifies CASSEIGRVPETQYF. The chain has TRBV6-1 and TRBJ2-5; tentatively, D is TRBD1 (5 bases). This CDR3 is 15 amino acids long. The germline gives CDR1 MNHNS, CDR2 SASEGT. Trimming took 2 bases from V and 4 from J, leaving 14 bases between them.

The CDR3 sequence: CSTRTGVATEAFF. CDR3 coding DNA: TGCAGCACCAGGACAGGGGTGGCCACTGAAGCTTTCTTT. The chain uses TRBV20-1 and TRBJ1-1, with 9 bases lining up with TRBD1. The length of the CDR3 is 13 residues. CDR1 and CDR2 from the germline V gene are DFQATT and SNEGSKA (reference sequence).

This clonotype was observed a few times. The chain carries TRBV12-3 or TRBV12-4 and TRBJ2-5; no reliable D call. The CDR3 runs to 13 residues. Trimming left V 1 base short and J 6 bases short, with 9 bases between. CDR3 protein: CASSLGVWKTQYF. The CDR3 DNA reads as TGTGCCAGCAGTTTAGGAGTCTGGAAGACCCAGTACTTC.

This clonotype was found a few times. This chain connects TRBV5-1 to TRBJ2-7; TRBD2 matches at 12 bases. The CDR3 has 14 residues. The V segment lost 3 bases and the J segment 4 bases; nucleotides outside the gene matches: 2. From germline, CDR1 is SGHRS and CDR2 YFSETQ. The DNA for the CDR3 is TGCGCCAGCAGCTCCACTAGCGGGAGGTACGAGCAGTACTTC. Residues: CASSSTSGRYEQYF.

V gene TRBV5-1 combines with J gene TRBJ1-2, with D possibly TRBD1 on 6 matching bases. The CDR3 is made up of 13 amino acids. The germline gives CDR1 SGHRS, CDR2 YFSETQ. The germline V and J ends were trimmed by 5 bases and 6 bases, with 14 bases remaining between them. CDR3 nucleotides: TGCGCCAGCAGTAAGGGACAAGGACATGGCTACACCTTC. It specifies CASSKGQGHGYTF.

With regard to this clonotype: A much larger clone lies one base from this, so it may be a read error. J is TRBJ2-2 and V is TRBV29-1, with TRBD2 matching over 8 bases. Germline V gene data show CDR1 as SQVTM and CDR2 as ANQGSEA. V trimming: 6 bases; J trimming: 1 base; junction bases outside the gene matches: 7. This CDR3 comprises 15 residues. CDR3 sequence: CSVVLTSGNTGELFF. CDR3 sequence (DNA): TGCAGCGTCGTCTTAACTAGCGGGAACACCGGGGAGCTGTTTTTT.

As DNA, the CDR3 is TGTGCCATCAGTGAATGGGGTGAGCAGTACTTC. This sequence encodes CAISEWGEQYF. The V gene is TRBV10-3, the J gene TRBJ2-7; D is unresolved. In germline, CDR1 is ENHRY, CDR2 SYGVKD. The CDR3 extends over 11 amino acids. The V gene lost 3 bases and the J gene lost 7 bases, with 7 bases spanning the gap.

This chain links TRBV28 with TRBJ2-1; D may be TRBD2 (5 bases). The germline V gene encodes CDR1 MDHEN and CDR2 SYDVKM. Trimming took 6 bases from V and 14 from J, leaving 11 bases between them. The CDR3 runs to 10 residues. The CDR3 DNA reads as TGTGCCAGCAGGTCGGAGGTGAAGTTCTTC. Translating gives CASRSEVKFF.

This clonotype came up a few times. The DNA for the CDR3 is TGTGCCACCAGCAGAACGCCGACGGGGCCCGGGGAGACCCAGTACTTC. Residues: CATSRTPTGPGETQYF. V usage is TRBV15 and J usage is TRBJ2-5, with D perhaps given as TRBD1 or TRBD2 (5 bases each). V was clipped by 2 bases and J by 5 bases, with 18 bases between them. CDR1 is LNHNV and CDR2 is YYDKDF in the germline V gene (reference sequence). This CDR3 region has 16 residues.

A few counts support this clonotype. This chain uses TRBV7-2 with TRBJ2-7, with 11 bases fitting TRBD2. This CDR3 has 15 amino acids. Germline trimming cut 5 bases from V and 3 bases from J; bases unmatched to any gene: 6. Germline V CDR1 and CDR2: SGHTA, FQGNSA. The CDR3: CASSPTSGRSYEQYF. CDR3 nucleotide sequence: TGTGCCAGCAGCCCTACTAGCGGGAGAAGCTACGAGCAGTACTTC.

The CDR3 sequence is CASSRTTGIFEQYF. CDR3 sequence (DNA): TGTGCCAGCAGCCGTACGACAGGGATTTTCGAGCAGTACTTC. The J gene is TRBJ2-7, the V gene TRBV3-1; TRBD1 matches 7 bases. J gave up 6 bases and V 4 bases, and 9 bases lay outside the gene matches. CDR3 length: 14 amino acids. Looked up from germline, CDR1 is LGHDT and CDR2 is YNNKEL (reference sequence).

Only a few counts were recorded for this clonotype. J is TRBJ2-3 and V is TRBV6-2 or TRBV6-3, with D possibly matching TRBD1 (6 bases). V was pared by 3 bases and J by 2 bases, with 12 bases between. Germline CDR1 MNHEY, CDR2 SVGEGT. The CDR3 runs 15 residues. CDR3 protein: CASSYGQYITDTQYF. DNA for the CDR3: TGTGCCAGCAGTTATGGACAGTACATCACAGATACGCAGTATTTT.

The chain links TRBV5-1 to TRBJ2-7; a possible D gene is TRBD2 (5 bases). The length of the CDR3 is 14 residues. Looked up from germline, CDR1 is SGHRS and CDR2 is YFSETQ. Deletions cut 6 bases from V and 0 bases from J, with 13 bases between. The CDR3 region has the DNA TGCGCCAGCATCCGGGATCCAAGCTCCTACGAGCAGTACTTC. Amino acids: CASIRDPSSYEQYF.

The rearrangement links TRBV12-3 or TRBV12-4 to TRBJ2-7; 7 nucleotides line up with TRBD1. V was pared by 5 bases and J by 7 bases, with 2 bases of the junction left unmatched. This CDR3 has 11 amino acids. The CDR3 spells CASSDRVEQYF. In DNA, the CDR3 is TGTGCCAGCAGTGACAGGGTTGAGCAGTACTTC.

The CDR3 coding sequence is TGCGCCAGCAGCCAAGAGGGGCACCACACAGATACGCAGTATTTT. Translating gives CASSQEGHHTDTQYF. The V call is TRBV4-3, the J call TRBJ2-3, with D perhaps TRBD1 (5 bases). Germline V gene data show CDR1 as LGHNA and CDR2 as YSLEER. The germline V and J ends were trimmed by 0 bases and 2 bases, with 9 bases remaining between them. The CDR3 consists of 15 residues.

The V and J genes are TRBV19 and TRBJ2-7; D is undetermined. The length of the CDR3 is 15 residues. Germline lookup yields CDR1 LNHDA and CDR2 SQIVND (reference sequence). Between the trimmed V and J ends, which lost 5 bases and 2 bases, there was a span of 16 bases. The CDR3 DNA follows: TGTGCCAGTAGTGTCGGTGGGATTCAAACCTACGAGCAGTACTTC. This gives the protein CASSVGGIQTYEQYF.

The CDR3 reads CASSLGFSGGSNEQFF. CDR3 sequence (DNA): TGTGCCAGCAGCTTAGGTTTTAGCGGGGGTTCCAATGAGCAGTTCTTC. The J gene is TRBJ2-1, the V gene TRBV7-2; TRBD2 aligns across 9 bases. The germline V gene has CDR1 SGHTA and CDR2 FQGNSA. The CDR3 spans 16 residues. V lost 1 base and J lost 6; bases outside the gene matches: 7.

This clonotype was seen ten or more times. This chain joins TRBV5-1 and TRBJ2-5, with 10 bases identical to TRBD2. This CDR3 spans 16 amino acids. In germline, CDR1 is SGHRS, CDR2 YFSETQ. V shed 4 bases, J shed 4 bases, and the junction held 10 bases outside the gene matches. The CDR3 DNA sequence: TGCGCCAGCAGCACCACAAAAGCGGGAGGGGTAGAGACCCAGTACTTC. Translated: CASSTTKAGGVETQYF.

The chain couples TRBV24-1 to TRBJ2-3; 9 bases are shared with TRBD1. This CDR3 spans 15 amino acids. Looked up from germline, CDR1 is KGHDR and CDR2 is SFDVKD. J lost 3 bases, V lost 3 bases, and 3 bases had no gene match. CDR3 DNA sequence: TGTGCCACCAGTGATCCGGGACAGGGAACAGATACGCAGTATTTT. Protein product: CATSDPGQGTDTQYF.

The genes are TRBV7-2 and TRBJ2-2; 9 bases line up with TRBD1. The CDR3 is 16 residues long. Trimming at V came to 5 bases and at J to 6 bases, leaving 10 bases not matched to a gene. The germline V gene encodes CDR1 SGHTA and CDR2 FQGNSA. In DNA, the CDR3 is TGTGCCAGCAGCCTCATACAGGGGGCAGTATCCGGGGAGCTGTTTTTT. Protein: CASSLIQGAVSGELFF.

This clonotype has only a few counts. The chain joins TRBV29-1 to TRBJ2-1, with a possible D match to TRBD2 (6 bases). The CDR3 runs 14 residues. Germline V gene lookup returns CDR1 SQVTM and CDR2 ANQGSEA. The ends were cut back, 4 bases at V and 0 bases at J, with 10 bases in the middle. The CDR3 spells CSVVETSSYNEQFF. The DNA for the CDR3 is TGCAGCGTTGTCGAGACTAGCTCCTACAATGAGCAGTTCTTC.

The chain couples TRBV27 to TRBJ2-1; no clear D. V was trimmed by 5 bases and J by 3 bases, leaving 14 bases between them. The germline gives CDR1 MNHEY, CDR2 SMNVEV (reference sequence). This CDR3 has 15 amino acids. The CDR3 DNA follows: TGTGCCAGCAGTCCCCAAGGAGAAAACTACAATGAGCAGTTCTTC. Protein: CASSPQGENYNEQFF.